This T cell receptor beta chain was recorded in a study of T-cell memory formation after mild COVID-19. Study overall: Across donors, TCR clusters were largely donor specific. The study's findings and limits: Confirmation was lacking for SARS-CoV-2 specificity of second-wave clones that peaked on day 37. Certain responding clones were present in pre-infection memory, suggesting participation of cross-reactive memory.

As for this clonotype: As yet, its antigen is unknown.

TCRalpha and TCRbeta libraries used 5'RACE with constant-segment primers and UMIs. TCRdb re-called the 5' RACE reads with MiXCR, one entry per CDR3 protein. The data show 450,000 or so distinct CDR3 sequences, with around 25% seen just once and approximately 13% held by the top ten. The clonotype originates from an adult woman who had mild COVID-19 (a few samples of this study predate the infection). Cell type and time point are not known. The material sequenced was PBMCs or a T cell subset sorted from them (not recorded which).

In nucleotides, the CDR3 is TGTGCCAGCAGGTTGGACGGAGACAATGAGCAGTTCTTC. Its translation is CASRLDGDNEQFF. The V and J genes are TRBV7-9 and TRBJ2-1, with unresolved D. The V gene lost 6 bases and the J gene lost 5 bases, with 11 bases spanning the gap. In germline, CDR1 is SEHNR, CDR2 FQNEAQ (reference sequence). There are 13 residues in the CDR3.